This entry features one TCR beta chain sequence. These data belong to a study of cytotoxic CD8 clonotypes in ibrutinib-treated CLL. Trimming cost V 1 base and J 5 bases; bases outside gene matches: 7. CDR3 length: 15 amino acids. From germline, CDR1 is MNHNS and CDR2 SASEGT. Clones were read by immunoSEQ multiplex PCR, and TCRdb kept only the in-frame ones, dropping some. The data show about 300,000 clones, with about 72% seen just once and around 5.3% held by the top ten. The origin of this receptor is a human donor with chronic lymphocytic leukemia. Material: PBMCs, obtained at disease progression, from a patient treated with ibrutinib. The V and J genes are TRBV6-1 and TRBJ2-5, with 7 bases aligning to TRBD1. In DNA, the CDR3 is TGTGCCAGCAGTGAAGAAGGGACAGCCCGGGAGACCCAGTACTTC. Translation: CASSEEGTARETQYF.